These 7 T cell receptor beta chains were sequenced from one sample in a study of a mutant IDH1 vaccine in newly diagnosed glioma. These receptors are not linked to any known antigen. The time point: week 35, safety follow-up. In every dose of vaccine, 300 ug of mutant IDH1 20-mer peptide was given alongside topical imiquimod. The repertoire was sequenced with immunoSEQ multiplex PCR; TCRdb's copy has only in-frame clones and lacks some. Among around 32,000 clones listed, over 75% were seen once. Sequenced material: PBMCs, taken from a glioma patient whose treatment included an IDH1 peptide vaccine. The origin of the receptors is a man aged 40-50 years with glioma. Some clones in this sample may be carry-over from other donors' samples.

The chain combines TRBV6-1 with TRBJ2-7; D may be TRBD1 (9 bases). Germline loops: CDR1 MNHNS, CDR2 SASEGT. The CDR3 consists of 15 residues. V lost 6 bases, J lost 3 bases, and 18 bases lay in between. The DNA of the CDR3 is TGTGCCAGCAGACCGGGACAGGGACTAGGCTACGAGCAGTACTTC. This translates into CASRPGQGLGYEQYF.

The chain joins TRBV15 to TRBJ2-1; D remains ambiguous. The germline gives CDR1 LNHNV, CDR2 YYDKDF (reference sequence). V was shortened by 2 bases and J by 8 bases, with 4 bases between the two germline ends. There are 11 residues in the CDR3. In DNA form, the CDR3 reads TGTGCCACCAGCAGACGGGATGAGCAGTTCTTC. It codes for CATSRRDEQFF. Supplemented by reference TRBV15 and TRBJ2-1, the full variable domain reads DAMVIQNPRYQVTQFGKPVTLSCSQTLNHNVMYWYQQKSSQAPKLLFHYYDKDFNNEADTPDNFQSRRPNTSFCFLDIRSPGLGDTAMYLCATSRRDEQFFGPGTRLTVL.

There are a few counts of this clone. The chain employs TRBV5-1 and TRBJ1-2, with TRBD1 matching over 11 bases. The J segment lost 6 bases and the V segment lost 4 bases, leaving 14 bases of the junction unmatched. From germline, CDR1 is SGHRS and CDR2 YFSETQ. The CDR3 runs 17 residues. CDR3 DNA: TGCGCCAGCAGCACCGGGACAGGGGGACTGTGGCTGGATGGCTACACCTTC. Amino acids: CASSTGTGGLWLDGYTF.

This chain links TRBV15 with TRBJ2-7; D is unresolved. V lost 3 bases and J lost 0, with 9 bases in between. The CDR3 loop spans 14 amino acids. Germline V gene sequence: CDR1 LNHNV, CDR2 YYDKDF (reference sequence). CDR3 nucleotides: TGTGCCACCAGCAGGGAAGCCGGCTCCTACGAGCAGTACTTC. This codes for CATSREAGSYEQYF.

The chain uses TRBV7-2 and TRBJ1-2; 12 nucleotides align to TRBD1. Germline-derived CDR1 and CDR2 are SGHTA and FQGNSA. Losses at the gene ends were 5 bases for V and 8 bases for J; bases not matched to a gene: 15. There are 17 residues in the CDR3. The CDR3 coding sequence is TGTGCCAGCAGCCGATTATCCTCGGGACAGGGGGCACAGGGCTACACCTTC. Amino acids: CASSRLSSGQGAQGYTF.

The chain employs TRBV13 and TRBJ2-7; TRBD2 matches 8 bases. The length of the CDR3 is 15 residues. J was trimmed by 0 bases and V by 6 bases; bases with no gene match: 7. The germline CDR1 and CDR2 sequences are PRHDT and FYEKMQ (reference sequence). CDR3 in DNA: TGTGCCAGCAGAATACGCGGGGGGCTCTCCTACGAGCAGTACTTC. This codes for CASRIRGGLSYEQYF.

The rearrangement links TRBV5-1 to TRBJ2-5; D ambiguous. CDR1 and CDR2 (germline): SGHRS, YFSETQ. This CDR3 region has 14 residues. Trimming stripped 0 bases from V and 4 bases from J, with 10 bases between. CDR3 amino acids: CASSLAVWSETQYF. CDR3 nucleotides: TGCGCCAGCAGCTTGGCCGTGTGGTCAGAGACCCAGTACTTC. The full variable domain, its missing parts supplied by reference TRBV5-1 and TRBJ2-5, is KAGVTQTPRYLIKTRGQQVTLSCSPISGHRSVSWYQQTPGQGLQFLFEYFSETQRNKGNFPGRFSGRQFSNSRSEMNVSTLELGDSALYLCASSLAVWSETQYFGPGTRLLVL.